This T cell receptor beta chain was profiled in a study of CD8+ T cells in alopecia areata. TCR sequencing used cDNA made by reverse transcription of extracted RNA. The table came from immunoSEQ multiplex PCR; TCRdb's copy has only in-frame clones and leaves some out. The sample has tens of thousands of clones, around 50% seen once. Germline lookup yields CDR1 SGHAT and CDR2 FQNNGV. The CDR3 is 14 amino acids. V trimming: 5 bases; J trimming: 5 bases; junction bases outside the gene matches: 8. This TCR was recovered from a human donor with alopecia areata. This rearrangement joins TRBV11-2 to TRBJ2-5; TRBD2 aligns across 7 bases. Sequenced: NKG2D-high CD8+ T cells sorted from blood. The CDR3 loop is CASSPPAGGETQYF. CDR3 in DNA: TGTGCCAGCAGCCCCCCGGCCGGGGGGGAGACCCAGTACTTC.